The 14 T cell receptor beta chains below all came from one sample that was sequenced in a study of T-cell memory formation after mild COVID-19. TCRdb itself ran the 5' RACE reads through MiXCR, one entry per CDR3 protein. Of under 450,000 distinct CDR3 sequences in the sample, 20% were seen once. Sequences were obtained from PBMCs or a T cell subset sorted from them (not recorded which). The receptors here all came from a man aged 18-30 years who had mild COVID-19 (a few samples of this study predate the infection). Cell type and time point are not known.

The chain joins TRBV7-2 to TRBJ1-6, with D hard to call. The V gene lost 5 bases and the J gene lost 7 bases, with 12 bases spanning the gap. Germline V gene lookup returns CDR1 SGHTA and CDR2 FQGNSA. The CDR3 totals 14 residues. Here the CDR3 DNA reads TGTGCCAGCAGCACGGGTATAAGCAATTCACCCCTCCACTTT. This gives the protein CASSTGISNSPLHF.

There are a few counts of this clonotype. The rearrangement uses TRBV7-2 and TRBJ2-6; D might be TRBD1 (6 bases). V lost 5 bases to trimming and J lost 0 bases, with 14 bases between them. The CDR3 contains 17 residues. Germline V CDR1 and CDR2: SGHTA, FQGNSA. CDR3: CASSQLGQTSGANVLTF. CDR3 bases: TGTGCCAGCAGCCAGCTAGGACAGACCTCTGGGGCCAACGTCCTGACTTTC.

This clonotype was observed many times. This chain uses TRBV5-1 with TRBJ2-4, with D possibly being TRBD1 (5 bases). The CDR3 covers 17 residues. Germline CDR1 SGHRS, CDR2 YFSETQ. Trimming took 0 bases from V and 3 from J, leaving 16 bases between them. CDR3 residues: CASSLETRDLVKNIQYF. The CDR3 DNA sequence: TGCGCCAGCAGCTTGGAGACCAGGGATCTGGTCAAAAACATTCAGTACTTC.

This clonotype was seen only a few times. V is TRBV5-4 and J is TRBJ2-3, with D possibly TRBD2 on 6 matching bases. The CDR3 is 12 residues long. The V gene's germline CDR1 is SGHNT and CDR2 YYREEE (reference sequence). The V end lost 4 bases, the J end lost 9 bases, and 12 bases lay between the germline ends. CDR3 in amino acids: CASSGGKATQYF. CDR3 nucleotide sequence: TGTGCCAGCAGCGGGGGGAAGGCCACGCAGTATTTT.

V usage is TRBV7-3 and J usage is TRBJ2-3; D gene unclear. Germline assignment: CDR1 SGHTA and CDR2 FQGTGA. The length of the CDR3 is 14 residues. With 3 bases removed from V and 2 bases from J, the gap between germline ends came to 9 bases. The CDR3 DNA follows: TGTGCCAGCAGCTTTATGCGGTCCACAGATACGCAGTATTTT. Translated: CASSFMRSTDTQYF.

The chain recombines TRBV2 with TRBJ2-7; 15 bases align to TRBD2. Germline V gene lookup returns CDR1 SNHLY and CDR2 FYNNEI. The V segment lost 4 bases and the J segment 3 bases; nucleotides outside the gene matches: 4. The CDR3 has 16 residues. The CDR3: CASSGTSGGAHYEQYV. For the CDR3, the DNA is TGTGCCAGCAGTGGGACTAGCGGGGGGGCGCACTACGAGCAGTACGTC.

This chain uses TRBV20-1 with TRBJ2-7, with D possibly matching TRBD2 (6 bases). CDR1 is DFQATT and CDR2 is SNEGSKA in the germline V gene (reference sequence). The V gene lost 5 bases and the J gene lost 1 base, with 12 bases spanning the gap. The CDR3 consists of 13 residues. CDR3 coding DNA: TGCAGTGCTTTTGATGGGAGGTCCTACGAGCAGTACGTC. Encoded protein: CSAFDGRSYEQYV.

J is TRBJ1-4 and V is TRBV4-1; 7 bases fit TRBD1. This CDR3 contains 17 residues. The ends lost 1 base at V and 6 bases at J; junction bases unmatched: 11. Per the germline V gene, CDR1 is MGHRA and CDR2 is YSYEKL. The CDR3 spells CASSQAPYAGTDEKLFF. CDR3 nucleotide sequence: TGCGCCAGCAGCCAAGCTCCTTATGCCGGGACAGATGAAAAACTGTTTTTT.

This chain uses TRBV5-1 with TRBJ1-1, with D possibly TRBD1 on 6 matching bases. CDR1 SGHRS and CDR2 YFSETQ come from the germline V gene. This CDR3 is 15 amino acids long. The germline V and J ends were trimmed by 1 base and 3 bases, with 13 bases remaining between them. The CDR3 is CASSLLPQGDTEAFF. CDR3 in DNA: TGCGCCAGCAGCTTGTTACCACAGGGTGACACTGAAGCTTTCTTT.

This rearrangement joins TRBV7-9 to TRBJ2-2; TRBD2 is a possible D gene (5 bases). The V end was cut by 5 bases, the J end by 5 bases, with 12 bases between. This CDR3 region has 14 residues. In germline, CDR1 is SEHNR, CDR2 FQNEAQ (reference sequence). CDR3 sequence: CASSVGIPTGELFF. The CDR3 DNA follows: TGTGCCAGCAGCGTCGGGATCCCGACCGGGGAGCTGTTTTTT.

This clonotype was picked up a small number of times. This chain links TRBV4-3 with TRBJ2-2; the match to TRBD1 covers 8 bases. Trimming took 0 bases from V and 4 from J; bases not matched to a gene: 13. The germline gives CDR1 LGHNA, CDR2 YSLEER. The CDR3 spans 19 residues. In DNA, the CDR3 is TGCGCCAGCAGCCAAGAAAAGGAGGCAGGGGGCATGTTCACCGGGGAGCTGTTTTTT. It encodes CASSQEKEAGGMFTGELFF.

This clonotype was counted between two and nine times. The rearrangement joins TRBV4-1 to TRBJ1-1; the D gene is possibly TRBD1 (5 bases). V dropped 1 base and J dropped 4 bases, with 13 bases sitting between them. Germline-derived CDR1 and CDR2 are MGHRA and YSYEKL. This CDR3 has 15 residues. In nucleotides, the CDR3 is TGCGCCAGCAGCCAAGGACAGAGCCTTTCCACTGAAGCTTTCTTT. Translating it yields CASSQGQSLSTEAFF.

Regarding this clonotype: A clone one base away is much larger, so this may be a read error. The CDR3 is CARSLAVRASGDNEQFF. As DNA, the CDR3 is TGTGCCAGAAGCTTAGCGGTCCGGGCTAGCGGGGACAATGAGCAGTTCTTC. This rearrangement joins TRBV7-6 to TRBJ2-1; 9 bases map to TRBD2. The CDR3 length is 17 residues. The germline CDR1 and CDR2 sequences are SGHVS and FNYEAQ.

The chain employs TRBV20-1 and TRBJ1-2; D call uncertain. This CDR3 has 9 residues. The V gene lost 3 bases and the J gene lost 6 bases, with 2 bases spanning the gap. The germline V gene encodes CDR1 DFQATT and CDR2 SNEGSKA (reference sequence). The CDR3 DNA reads as TGCAGTGCTAGCGATGGCTACACCTTC. The encoded protein is CSASDGYTF.